The T cell receptor beta chain under discussion was sequenced for a study of T cells in Graves' hyperthyroidism and ophthalmopathy. A note on this clonotype: What it recognizes is unknown.

Regions amplified from RNA transcripts were the TCR beta CDR3 regions. First-round RT-PCR targeting the TCR CDR3 was performed with the HTBI primer set. One entry per CDR3 protein results from TCRdb running MiXCR on the multiplex PCR reads. The sample has over 700,000 distinct CDR3 sequences, roughly a third seen once. Whole-study findings and limits: The majority of expanded thyroid clonotypes above 0.001 also appeared in blood.

The sequenced material came from blood. The sequence was collected from a woman aged 40 to 55 with Graves' hyperthyroidism.

The DNA of the CDR3 is TGTGCCAGCAGCTTATTTTCGGATTACAGCACAGATACGCAGTATTTT. Translation: CASSLFSDYSTDTQYF. The V call is TRBV7-9, the J call TRBJ2-3; no clear D. The V gene's germline CDR1 is SEHNR and CDR2 FQNEAQ (reference sequence). Trimming pared 2 bases from V and 0 bases from J, leaving 12 bases between. The CDR3 contains 16 residues.